The rows below give T cell receptor beta chains drawn from one sample of a study of blood T cell repertoires in COVID-19. The table came from immunoSEQ multiplex PCR; TCRdb's copy has only in-frame clones and leaves some out. The table records under 200,000 clones, about four fifths of them present only once. Source material: PBMCs or T cells enriched from blood (not recorded which). Receptor source: a man in his 60s who had recovered from COVID-19. Each CDR3 is given without its conserved first and last residue. Fields, in order: V gene, CDR3 protein.

TRBV6-2/TRBV6-3 ASSTGEYSNQPQH
TRBV30 AWIDRGVMNTEAF
TRBV5-1 ASSPSGPFETQY
TRBV27 ASRERGTYNEQF
TRBV19 ASSIEAPPSSGSSYEQY
TRBV20-1 SAVDSTQY
TRBV7-9 ASSTSDRSYEQY
TRBV14 ASSFTGIGGYT
TRBV5-1 ASLSVPGGTDTQY
TRBV25-1 ASMTGIYNEQF
TRBV5-1 ASSLAAYSKYGYT
TRBV18 ASSSLLAEETQY
TRBV4-1 ASSQEYSHSYNEQF
TRBV20-1 SATIEDEQF
TRBV7-9 ASSLVQGSTETQY
TRBV2 ASRGTALQSEAF
TRBV18 ASSPPGQFAQPQH
TRBV19 ASRESSGGNQPQH
TRBV5-6 ASSVQGIAEAF
TRBV5-1 ASSLGQAGLEQY
TRBV6-5 ASSYGQGVDTQY
TRBV5-1 ASSLEVVTSSSYNEQF
TRBV4-1 ASSQDPDRATQETQY
TRBV14 ASSQEGPGFYTDTQY
TRBV7-9 ASSWDSYEAF
TRBV7-8 ASSLLLTDTQY
TRBV7-9 ASSLDRGTDTQY
TRBV7-3 ASSPSRGLAVIPEF
TRBV28 ASSPGQGSSPLH
TRBV5-6 ASSLSGQGTDTQY
TRBV7-9 ASSLQTVEDSPLH
TRBV7-8 ASSFLGGTGFSSGNTIY
TRBV7-9 ASSPAKRLFTSTDTQY
TRBV5-4 ASSFGGVNEKLF
TRBV23-1 ASSQGKAGGPSYEQY
TRBV4-1 ASSQGAGENSPLH
TRBV27 ASRQGGHNEQF
TRBV19 ASNDRGDYGYT
TRBV6-5 ASRRSSGNTIY
TRBV7-8 ASSLLAGGGPYEQY
TRBV6-1 ASSVTGGAGMRNQPQH
TRBV10-3 AISESKTGGYETQY
TRBV30 AWSSSPGGGYT
TRBV11-3 ASSDGTLAGRHEQF
TRBV7-3 ASSPAKGMRVGQPQH
TRBV19 ASSIQGSLYEQY
TRBV5-6 ASSPMSDGPGGYT
TRBV14 ASSPTGREQF
TRBV28 ASREQGARNQPQH